This T cell receptor beta chain emerged from a study of T-cell memory formation after mild COVID-19 (dated by TCRdb to the early 2020s). Regarding the study in general: TCR sequence clusters from the two donors were largely donor specific. T-cell clones expanding and contracting after mild COVID-19 in two donors were tracked by longitudinal TCRalpha and TCRbeta repertoire sequencing. The cohort comprised two young, previously healthy adult volunteers, one female and one male.

Overall study results and their limits: Some responding clones were detected in pre-infection memory, which suggested that pre-existing cross-reactive memory T cells had joined the SARS-CoV-2 response. SARS-CoV-2 specificity was not confirmed for the second-wave clones peaking on day 37. Balanced CD4/CD8 phenotypes were observed for clones contracting from day 15 to 85, whereas a bias towards CD4+ was observed for a second wave of clones expanding from day 15 to 37. Only a couple of mild cases were covered by the study, and larger cohorts that include severe cases with pre-infection samples were considered necessary. Contracting CD4+ clones were found mainly in CM and EM memory subsets, while CD8+ clones were enriched in EMRA.

The sequencer was an Illumina NovaSeq 6000. cDNA libraries for TCRalpha and TCRbeta were prepared by 5'RACE using constant-segment primers, with sample barcodes and unique molecular identifiers added. RNA was extracted from every sample with Trizol reagent. Amplification of the libraries took two PCR steps, and the second step added a second sample barcode plus Illumina TruSeq adapters. Sequencing of libraries was performed on an Illumina NovaSeq with 2 x 150 bp paired-end reads. In the original analysis: Reads were demultiplexed and collapsed into UMI-guided consensus sequences with migec v1.2.7. Using mixcr v2.1.11, UMI consensuses were aligned to TRA and TRB V and J templates and then assembled into clonotypes. A clonotype was counted as expanded or contracted only when both edgeR and NoisET called the clonotype significant, with the noise models trained on biological replicates. edgeR calls used a false discovery rate-adjusted p below 0.01 and a log2 fold-change threshold of 1. As an exploratory analysis of dynamics, max-normalized trajectories of the 1000 most abundant clonotypes were examined by PCA with hierarchical clustering. Separately sequenced CD4+ and CD8+ repertoires were used to assign the CD4 or CD8 phenotype of responding clones. TCRdb reanalyzed the raw reads on its own, using fastp at Q25 for trimming and MiXCR for clone calling, and kept in-frame beta chains. Each record represents a unique CDR3 protein, reported with the most common genes and DNA among its rows. The V and J calls and clone size come from TCRdb's table, not from the authors' own analysis. Here the sample has some 310,000 distinct CDR3 sequences; about 20% occur a single time. The top ten clonotypes cover around 23% of the sample.

Trimming takes 0 bases from V and 4 bases from J, and the germline ends sit 12 bases apart. The CDR3 goes from the cysteine to the phenylalanine over 16 residues. The read is trimmed to its CDR3 DNA, 48 bases read in frame from base 1. Sequences LNHNV (CDR1) and YYDKDF (CDR2) are obtained from the germline V gene (reference sequence). With regard to this clonotype: The specificity of this receptor is unknown. Within one base of it there is no much larger clone, and no base qualities were kept.

PBMCs were isolated by Ficoll-Paque density gradient centrifugation. Rearrangement joined TRBV15 to TRBJ1-4; no D segment can be confidently identified. Sequenced input: PBMCs or a T cell subset sorted from them (not recorded which). This TCR was recovered from a man aged 18 to 29 who had mild COVID-19 (a few samples of this study predate the infection). The sample titles of this study are shuffled in the database, so cell type and time point are left out; the donor was told from shared clones. The DNA sequence reads TGTGCCACCAGCAGAGATCTCCGGGGAAGTAATGAAAAACTGTTTTTT. It translates as CATSRDLRGSNEKLFF.